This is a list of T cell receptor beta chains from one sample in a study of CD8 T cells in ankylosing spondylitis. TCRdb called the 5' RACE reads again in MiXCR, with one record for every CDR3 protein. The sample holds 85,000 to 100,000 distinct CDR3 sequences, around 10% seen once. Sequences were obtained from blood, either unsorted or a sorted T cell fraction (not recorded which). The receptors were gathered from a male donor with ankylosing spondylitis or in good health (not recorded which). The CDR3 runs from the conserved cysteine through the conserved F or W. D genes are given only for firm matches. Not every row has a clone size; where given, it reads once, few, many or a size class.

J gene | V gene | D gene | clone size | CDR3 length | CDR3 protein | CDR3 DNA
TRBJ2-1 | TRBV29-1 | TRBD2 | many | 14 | CSVGSGGISNEQFF | TGCAGCGTTGGTTCGGGGGGTATATCCAATGAGCAGTTCTTC
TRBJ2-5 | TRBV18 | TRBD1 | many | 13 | CASRPDRKETQYF | TGTGCCAGCCGGCCGGACAGGAAAGAGACCCAGTACTTC
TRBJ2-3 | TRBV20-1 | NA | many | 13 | CSAREQVIDTQYF | TGCAGTGCTAGAGAACAAGTAATAGATACGCAGTATTTT
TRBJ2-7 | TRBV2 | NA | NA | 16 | CASSRPFVGGTYEQYF | TGTGCCAGCAGTCGCCCTTTTGTCGGAGGGACCTACGAGCAGTACTTC
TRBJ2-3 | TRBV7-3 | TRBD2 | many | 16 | CASSLSPGGITDTQYF | TGTGCCAGCAGCTTAAGTCCGGGGGGGATCACAGATACGCAGTATTTT
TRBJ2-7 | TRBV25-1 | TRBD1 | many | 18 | CASSGPGTGQIKITEQYF | TGTGCCAGCAGTGGTCCAGGGACAGGCCAAATAAAAATCACTGAGCAGTACTTC
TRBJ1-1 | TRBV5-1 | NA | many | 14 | CASSWTALNTEAFF | TGCGCCAGCAGCTGGACAGCCCTGAACACTGAAGCTTTCTTT
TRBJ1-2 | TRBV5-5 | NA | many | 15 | CASSLPLTASYGYTF | TGTGCCAGCAGCTTGCCCTTGACTGCTTCTTATGGCTACACCTTC
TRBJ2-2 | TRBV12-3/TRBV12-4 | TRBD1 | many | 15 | CASSPGQGNTGELFF | TGTGCCAGCAGTCCAGGACAGGGGAACACCGGGGAGCTGTTTTTT
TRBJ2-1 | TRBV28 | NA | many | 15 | CASSFVGLSYNEQFF | TGTGCCAGCAGTTTCGTGGGGCTATCCTACAATGAGCAGTTCTTC
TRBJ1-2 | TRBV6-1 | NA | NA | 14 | CASSRGTPTYGYTF | TGTGCCAGCAGCCGAGGGACACCGACCTATGGCTACACCTTC
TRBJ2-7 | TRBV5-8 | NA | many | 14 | CASTRWQRSYEQYF | TGTGCCAGCACCCGGTGGCAGCGCTCCTACGAGCAGTACTTC
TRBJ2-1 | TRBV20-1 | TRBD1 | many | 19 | CSASGPSPGQGGLNNEQFF | TGCAGTGCTAGTGGGCCCAGCCCGGGACAGGGGGGTTTGAACAATGAGCAGTTCTTC
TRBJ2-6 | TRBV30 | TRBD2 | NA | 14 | CAWSTGGGANVLTF | TGTGCCTGGAGTACGGGGGGTGGGGCCAACGTCCTGACTTTC
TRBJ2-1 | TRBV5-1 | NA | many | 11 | CASSLGNEQFF | TGCGCCAGCAGCTTGGGGAATGAGCAGTTCTTC
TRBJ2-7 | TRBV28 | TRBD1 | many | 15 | CASSSAGTGSYEQYF | TGTGCCAGCAGTTCAGCCGGGACAGGTTCCTACGAGCAGTACTTC
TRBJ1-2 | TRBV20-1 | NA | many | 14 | CSARDLNRGGGYTF | TGCAGTGCTAGAGATCTCAACCGGGGGGGTGGCTACACCTTC
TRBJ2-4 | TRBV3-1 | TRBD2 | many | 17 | CASSPRGGDLAKNIQYF | TGTGCCAGCAGCCCCCGGGGGGGGGACCTAGCCAAAAACATTCAGTACTTC
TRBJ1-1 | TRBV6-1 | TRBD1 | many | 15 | CASRPWTGMNTEAFF | TGTGCCAGCAGGCCCTGGACAGGGATGAACACTGAAGCTTTCTTT
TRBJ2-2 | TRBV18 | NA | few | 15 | CASSPPTGRSGELFF | TGTGCCAGCTCACCACCAACAGGTCGAAGCGGGGAGCTGTTTTTT
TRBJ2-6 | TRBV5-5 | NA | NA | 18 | CASSLESLTHSGANVLTF | TGTGCCAGCAGCTTGGAGTCCCTGACCCACAGTGGGGCCAACGTCCTGACTTTC
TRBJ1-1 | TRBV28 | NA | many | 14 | CASSFGWGGTEAFF | TGTGCCAGCAGTTTTGGGTGGGGCGGCACTGAAGCTTTCTTT
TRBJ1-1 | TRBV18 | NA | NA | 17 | CASSPQGSAVQNTEAFF | TGTGCCAGCTCACCACAGGGGAGCGCCGTACAGAACACTGAAGCTTTCTTT
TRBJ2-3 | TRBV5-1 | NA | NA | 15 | CASRSRLGFGDTQYF | TGCGCCAGCAGAAGTAGACTAGGTTTCGGGGATACGCAGTATTTT
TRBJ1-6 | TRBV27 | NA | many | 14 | CASSFLLGNSPLHF | TGTGCCAGCAGTTTTTTACTTGGGAATTCACCCCTCCACTTT
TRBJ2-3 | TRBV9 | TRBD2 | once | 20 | CASSDPTSGGTGWGTDTQYF | TGTGCCAGCTCCGATCCGACTAGCGGGGGGACCGGTTGGGGCACAGATACGCAGTATTTT
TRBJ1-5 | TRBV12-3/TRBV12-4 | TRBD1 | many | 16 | CASSREDRRSNQPQHF | TGTGCCAGCAGCCGAGAGGACAGGCGGAGCAATCAGCCCCAGCATTTT
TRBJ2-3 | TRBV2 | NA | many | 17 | CASSIYGLAASTDTQYF | TGTGCCAGCAGTATTTATGGGCTTGCAGCTAGCACAGATACGCAGTATTTT
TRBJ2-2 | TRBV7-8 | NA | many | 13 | CASNQGGHGELFF | TGTGCCAGTAACCAAGGGGGTCACGGGGAGCTGTTTTTT
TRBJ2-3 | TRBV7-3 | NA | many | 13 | CASSPSGLDTQYF | TGTGCCAGCAGCCCCTCGGGCCTAGATACGCAGTATTTT
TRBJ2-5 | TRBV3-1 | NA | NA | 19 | CACSQEETWGQRYRGTQYF | TGTGCCTGCTCCCAAGAGGAGACTTGGGGGCAGAGGTATAGGGGGACCCAGTACTTC